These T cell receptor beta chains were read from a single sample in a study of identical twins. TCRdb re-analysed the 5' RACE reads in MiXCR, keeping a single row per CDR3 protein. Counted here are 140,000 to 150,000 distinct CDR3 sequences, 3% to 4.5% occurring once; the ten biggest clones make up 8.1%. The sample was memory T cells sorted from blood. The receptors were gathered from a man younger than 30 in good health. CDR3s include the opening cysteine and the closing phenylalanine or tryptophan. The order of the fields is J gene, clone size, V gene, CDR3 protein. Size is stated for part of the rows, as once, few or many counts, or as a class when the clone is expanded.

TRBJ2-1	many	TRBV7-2	CASSLESFSPRDEQFF
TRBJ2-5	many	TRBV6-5	CASSYGVQETQYF
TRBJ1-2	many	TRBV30	CAWGSGQGTYGYTF
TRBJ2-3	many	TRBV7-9	CASRPQAARTDTQYF
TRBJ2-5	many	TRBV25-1	CASSRTGGSETQYF
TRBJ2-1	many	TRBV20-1	CSAIGRQGARSTYNEQFF
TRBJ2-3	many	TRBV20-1	CSASTSGRAGDTQYF
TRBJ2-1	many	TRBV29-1	CSARPGTSGSYEQFF
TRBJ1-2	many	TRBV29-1	CSAGGTTEWGYTF
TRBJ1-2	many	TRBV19	CASTRGGYYGYTF
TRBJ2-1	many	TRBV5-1	CASSLAPPGQGADEQFF
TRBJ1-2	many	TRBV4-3	CASSFQGNGYTF
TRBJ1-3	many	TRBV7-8	CASSFRRDRPGNTIYF
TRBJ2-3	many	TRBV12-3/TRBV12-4	CASSFQGRTQYF
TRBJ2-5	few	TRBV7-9	CASSFTSGKKETQYF
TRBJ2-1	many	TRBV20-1	CSARVASNYNEQFF
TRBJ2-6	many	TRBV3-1	CASSQPGLAAFSGANVLTF
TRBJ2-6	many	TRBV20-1	CSARALGQGDSGANVLTF
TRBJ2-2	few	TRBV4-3	CASSQDPSVGQRADGELFF
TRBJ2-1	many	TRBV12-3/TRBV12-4	CASSQGLAGSEQFF
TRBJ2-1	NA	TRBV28	CATRESYNEQFF
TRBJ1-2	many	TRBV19	CASSALTGDYGYTF
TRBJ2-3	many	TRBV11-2	CASRQTGGHTDTQYF
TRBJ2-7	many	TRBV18	CASSPTGQLYEQYF
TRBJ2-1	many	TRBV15	CATSRGQREVNEQFF
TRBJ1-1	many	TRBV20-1	CSASRGADTEAFF
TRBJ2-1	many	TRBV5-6	CASSLVYSLAGERDEQFF
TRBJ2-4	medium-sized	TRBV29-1	CSVEDPLAKNIQYF
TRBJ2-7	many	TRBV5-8	CASSGRTGRSYEQYF
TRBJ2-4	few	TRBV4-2	CASSLLRGTSGTSDIQYF
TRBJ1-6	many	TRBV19	CASSKTDMGTPLHF
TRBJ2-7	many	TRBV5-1	CASSLGRSSYEQYF
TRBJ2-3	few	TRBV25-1	CASSDWASGADTQYF
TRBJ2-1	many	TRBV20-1	CSASGQSSYNEQFF
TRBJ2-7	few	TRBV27	CASRYPTSGNTYEQYF
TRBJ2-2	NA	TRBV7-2	CASSFGLDGELFF
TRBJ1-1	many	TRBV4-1	CASSPTGTGKTAFF
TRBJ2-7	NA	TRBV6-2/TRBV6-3	CASSIGISYEQYF
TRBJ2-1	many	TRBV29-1	CSVEDHLTGREQFF
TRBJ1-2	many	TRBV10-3	CAITRDSRSYGYTF
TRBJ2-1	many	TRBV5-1	CASSLARLAGGSNEQFF
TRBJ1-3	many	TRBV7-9	CASSHPPTDSGNTIYF
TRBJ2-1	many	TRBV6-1	CASRSSGSSSHEQFF
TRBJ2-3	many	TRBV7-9	CASSSTSGAFHKTGRTDTQYF
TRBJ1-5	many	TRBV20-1	CSARQGTYSNQPQHF
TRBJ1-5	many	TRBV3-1	CASSQGGGGASQPQHF
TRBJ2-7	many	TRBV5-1	CASSSGLAGGYYEQYF
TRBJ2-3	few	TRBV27	CASSSLAGGTDTQYF
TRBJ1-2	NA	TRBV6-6	CASTNLIEGYTF
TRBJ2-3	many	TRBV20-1	CSATSSGDVIADTQYF
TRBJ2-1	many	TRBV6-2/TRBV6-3	CASSNSGKQFF
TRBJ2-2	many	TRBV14	CASSQDFRGELFF
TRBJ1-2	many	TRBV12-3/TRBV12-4	CASSLGAWLRTF